This passage covers 6 T cell receptor beta chains from one sample sequenced in a study of blood T cell repertoires in COVID-19. Sequencing used immunoSEQ multiplex PCR; TCRdb keeps in-frame clones, though not all of them. The sample holds 350,000 to 450,000 clones, 85% to 90% seen once. Specimen: PBMCs or T cells enriched from blood (not recorded which). All receptors derive from a man aged 25-45 years who had recovered from COVID-19.

The chain is built from TRBV28 and TRBJ1-5; D may be TRBD1 (5 bases). The V gene lost 4 bases and the J gene lost 2 bases, with 12 bases spanning the gap. This CDR3 has 15 amino acids. CDR1 and CDR2 (germline): MDHEN, SYDVKM. CDR3 DNA sequence: TGTGCCAGCAGTTCTTATCAGGGTCGCAATCAGCCCCAGCATTTT. Translating gives CASSSYQGRNQPQHF.

V and J are TRBV12-3 or TRBV12-4 and TRBJ2-1, with 7 bases aligning to TRBD2. The CDR3 is 13 amino acids. V dropped 6 bases and J dropped 7; count of bases not matched to a gene: 6. The CDR3 DNA is TGTGCCAGCAGATTCCCGGGGGGAAATGAGCAGTTCTTC. Protein sequence: CASRFPGGNEQFF.

The chain is built from TRBV2 and TRBJ1-1; no firm D call. The CDR3 spans 12 residues. Looked up from germline, CDR1 is SNHLY and CDR2 is FYNNEI. Trimming shortened V by 4 bases and J by 2 bases, and 5 bases separated the two germline ends. The CDR3 loop is CASSGLNTEAFF. CDR3 bases: TGTGCCAGCAGTGGACTAAACACTGAAGCTTTCTTT.

This chain links TRBV4-1 with TRBJ2-3; 9 bases agree with TRBD2. The CDR3 loop spans 15 amino acids. J gave up 2 bases and V 4 bases, and 4 bases lay outside the gene matches. In germline, CDR1 is MGHRA, CDR2 YSYEKL. The CDR3 loop is CASSLLAGYTDTQYF. CDR3 DNA sequence: TGCGCCAGCAGCCTCCTAGCGGGATACACAGATACGCAGTATTTT.

J is TRBJ2-2 and V is TRBV28; 7 nucleotides line up with TRBD1. Germline CDR1 is MDHEN and CDR2 is SYDVKM. J gave up 5 bases and V 4 bases, and 4 bases lay outside the gene matches. CDR3 size: 14 residues. CDR3 sequence: CASSSGQPTGELFF. Written as DNA, the CDR3 is TGTGCCAGCAGTTCGGGACAGCCGACCGGGGAGCTGTTTTTT.

This chain links TRBV18 with TRBJ1-4; 7 positions agree with TRBD1. The CDR3 extends over 17 amino acids. Germline CDR1 reads KGHSH; CDR2 reads LQKENI. V was clipped by 4 bases and J by 3 bases; unmatched bases: 11. DNA for the CDR3: TGTGCCAGCTCACAGGCCCCGATGACAGGGTCTAATGAAAAACTGTTTTTT. It codes for CASSQAPMTGSNEKLFF.